This T cell receptor (beta chain) was documented in a study of T cells in Graves' hyperthyroidism and ophthalmopathy. Fresh 10 ml peripheral blood yielded PBMCs. Regions amplified from RNA transcripts were the TCR beta CDR3 regions. HTBI primers were employed in a first-round RT-PCR of the TCR CDR3. MiXCR, applied by TCRdb to the multiplex PCR reads, yields one record per CDR3 protein. The repertoire holds a few hundred thousand distinct CDR3 sequences, about 15% seen once, with around 20% in the top ten. This clonotype was seen more than once but under ten times. The CDR3 runs to 13 residues. The V gene lost 10 bases and the J gene lost 2 bases, with 15 bases spanning the gap. Looked up from germline, CDR1 is LNHDA and CDR2 is SQIVND (reference sequence).

The V and J genes are TRBV19 and TRBJ2-7, with a possible D match to TRBD1 (6 bases). Sequenced sample: blood. The sequence was collected from a woman aged 25 to 39 with Graves' ophthalmopathy. The CDR3 is CATTRGGTYEQYF. The CDR3 coding sequence is TGTGCCACCACACGAGGGGGAACCTACGAGCAGTACTTC.